The rows below give T cell receptor beta chains drawn from one sample of a study of shared T cell receptors in the human thymus. TCRdb's table, derived via immunoSEQ multiplex PCR, lists solely in-frame clones and lacks some. The table records hundreds of thousands of clones, more than 75% of them present only once. These records were also assigned to another study, of human thymus T cells.

Sequenced input: thymocytes. These receptors were collected from a boy in the first two years of life with a congenital heart defect. CDR3s leave out the opening cysteine and the closing phenylalanine or tryptophan. Each record gives: V gene, D gene, J gene, CDR3 protein. The D gene is left open where the match is weak.

v_call: TRBV28; d_call: TRBD1; j_call: TRBJ1-4; cdr3_aa: ASRGDRGNEKLF
v_call: TRBV5-1; d_call: TRBD1; j_call: TRBJ2-5; cdr3_aa: ASSLGDRGPKETQY
v_call: TRBV6-4; d_call: NA; j_call: TRBJ1-2; cdr3_aa: ASSAEAGFVGYT
v_call: TRBV7-2; d_call: TRBD2; j_call: TRBJ2-3; cdr3_aa: ASSLAQASGRKESDTQY
v_call: TRBV4-2; d_call: TRBD1; j_call: TRBJ2-5; cdr3_aa: ASSQDTAGQGARETQY
v_call: TRBV7-8; d_call: TRBD2; j_call: TRBJ2-7; cdr3_aa: ASSVGEGLERDMVYEQY
v_call: TRBV6-1; d_call: NA; j_call: TRBJ1-1; cdr3_aa: ASSDVGGGTEAF
v_call: TRBV5-4; d_call: NA; j_call: TRBJ1-6; cdr3_aa: ASSLHGQQSPLH
v_call: TRBV19; d_call: TRBD1; j_call: TRBJ1-2; cdr3_aa: ASNGAGTDYGYT
v_call: TRBV15; d_call: TRBD2; j_call: TRBJ2-3; cdr3_aa: ATSRDRTSGRGRGTDTQY
v_call: TRBV4-2; d_call: NA; j_call: TRBJ2-7; cdr3_aa: ASSLSGVRYEQY
v_call: TRBV7-2; d_call: TRBD1; j_call: TRBJ2-1; cdr3_aa: ASSDPSRDRGCNEQF
v_call: TRBV7-6; d_call: TRBD1; j_call: TRBJ2-1; cdr3_aa: ASSLALDRGPQF
v_call: TRBV30; d_call: TRBD1; j_call: TRBJ1-5; cdr3_aa: AWSSDRARGPQH
v_call: TRBV4-2; d_call: TRBD2; j_call: TRBJ2-7; cdr3_aa: ASSQDMIAGGRGDEQY
v_call: TRBV27; d_call: TRBD1; j_call: TRBJ2-7; cdr3_aa: ASSPKTGGRATYEQY
v_call: TRBV30; d_call: NA; j_call: TRBJ2-1; cdr3_aa: AWSAERKPSYNEQF
v_call: TRBV27; d_call: TRBD2; j_call: TRBJ2-1; cdr3_aa: ASSSPGREGYNEQF
v_call: TRBV7-9; d_call: TRBD2; j_call: TRBJ2-7; cdr3_aa: ASSAEAGGPGEQY
v_call: TRBV5-1; d_call: NA; j_call: TRBJ2-2; cdr3_aa: ASRERGPKAGELF
v_call: TRBV18; d_call: TRBD2; j_call: TRBJ2-1; cdr3_aa: ASSPLPGLAPGYNEQF
v_call: TRBV10-1; d_call: TRBD2; j_call: TRBJ2-7; cdr3_aa: ASSGYRREAPYEQY
v_call: TRBV5-1; d_call: NA; j_call: TRBJ1-1; cdr3_aa: ASSWTRGNTEAF
v_call: TRBV11-2; d_call: NA; j_call: TRBJ2-7; cdr3_aa: ASSLVLGVEQY
v_call: TRBV18; d_call: TRBD2; j_call: TRBJ2-3; cdr3_aa: ASSSLAAPTDTQY
v_call: TRBV27; d_call: NA; j_call: TRBJ1-5; cdr3_aa: ASSTGKGNQPQH
v_call: TRBV27; d_call: TRBD2; j_call: TRBJ2-7; cdr3_aa: ASSPGQDYSPGSGRDGYEQY
v_call: TRBV27; d_call: NA; j_call: TRBJ1-2; cdr3_aa: ASRSSGQSYGYT
v_call: TRBV6-1; d_call: TRBD2; j_call: TRBJ2-7; cdr3_aa: ASSEEIAGAYEQY
v_call: TRBV10-3; d_call: NA; j_call: TRBJ2-7; cdr3_aa: AISESRSEGRVGYEQY
v_call: TRBV7-2; d_call: TRBD1; j_call: TRBJ1-2; cdr3_aa: ASSTGQGGPNYGYT
v_call: TRBV4-3; d_call: TRBD2; j_call: TRBJ2-3; cdr3_aa: ASSQERAGSKRRVTQY
v_call: TRBV11-3; d_call: TRBD1; j_call: TRBJ1-1; cdr3_aa: ASSYRGFRGTEAF
v_call: TRBV27; d_call: TRBD2; j_call: TRBJ2-7; cdr3_aa: ASSPGLAGTYEQY
v_call: TRBV11-3; d_call: TRBD1; j_call: TRBJ1-2; cdr3_aa: ASSYTGPRQGLGYGYT
v_call: TRBV29-1; d_call: NA; j_call: TRBJ2-5; cdr3_aa: SVRTRGEETQY
v_call: TRBV11-2; d_call: TRBD1; j_call: TRBJ1-4; cdr3_aa: ASSVPTGATNEKLF
v_call: TRBV7-9; d_call: TRBD1; j_call: TRBJ2-1; cdr3_aa: ASSPYPPRDRGCAEQF
v_call: TRBV4-3; d_call: TRBD1; j_call: TRBJ2-5; cdr3_aa: ASSQDRDRASQETQY
v_call: TRBV4-1; d_call: NA; j_call: TRBJ2-4; cdr3_aa: ASSQGPGVVQY
v_call: TRBV11-2; d_call: TRBD1; j_call: TRBJ1-2; cdr3_aa: ASSLAAGQGARDYGYT
v_call: TRBV5-8; d_call: TRBD1; j_call: TRBJ1-1; cdr3_aa: ASTLTGRTEAF
v_call: TRBV7-9; d_call: NA; j_call: TRBJ2-2; cdr3_aa: ASSLLSGELF
v_call: TRBV6-5; d_call: NA; j_call: TRBJ1-2; cdr3_aa: ASSSTGFGYGYT
v_call: TRBV30; d_call: TRBD2; j_call: TRBJ2-3; cdr3_aa: AWSVVAGGPAPTDTQY
v_call: TRBV19; d_call: NA; j_call: TRBJ1-5; cdr3_aa: ASAGAEEPQH
v_call: TRBV2; d_call: NA; j_call: TRBJ2-7; cdr3_aa: ASSDMDSSYEQY
v_call: TRBV14; d_call: NA; j_call: TRBJ2-3; cdr3_aa: ASSQYGGQWVDTQY
v_call: TRBV2; d_call: NA; j_call: TRBJ2-2; cdr3_aa: ASSEVKPSCPGELF
v_call: TRBV27; d_call: TRBD2; j_call: TRBJ2-1; cdr3_aa: ASSPLAGGVNEQF
v_call: TRBV5-6; d_call: NA; j_call: TRBJ2-5; cdr3_aa: ASSPGGQETQY
v_call: TRBV4-3; d_call: NA; j_call: TRBJ2-1; cdr3_aa: ASSQERAGLHPEQF
v_call: TRBV5-1; d_call: NA; j_call: TRBJ2-1; cdr3_aa: ASSLGSRGTYNEQF
v_call: TRBV29-1; d_call: NA; j_call: TRBJ2-1; cdr3_aa: SVTVLSRYNEQF
v_call: TRBV7-9; d_call: NA; j_call: TRBJ2-7; cdr3_aa: ASAGAPIYEQY
v_call: TRBV6-5; d_call: NA; j_call: TRBJ2-7; cdr3_aa: ASSDPGRFYEQY